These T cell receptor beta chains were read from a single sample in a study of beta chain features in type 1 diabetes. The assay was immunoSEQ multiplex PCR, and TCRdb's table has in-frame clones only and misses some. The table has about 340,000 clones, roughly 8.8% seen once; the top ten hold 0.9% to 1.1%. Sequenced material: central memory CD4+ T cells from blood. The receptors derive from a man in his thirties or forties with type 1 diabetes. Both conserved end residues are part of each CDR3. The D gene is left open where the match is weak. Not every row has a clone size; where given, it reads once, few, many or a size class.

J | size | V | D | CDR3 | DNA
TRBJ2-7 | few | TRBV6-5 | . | CASSYYPGGEYEQYF | TGTGCCAGCAGTTACTACCCTGGGGGAGAGTACGAGCAGTACTTC
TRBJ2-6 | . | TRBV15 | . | CATSRDVAGISGANVLTF | TGTGCCACCAGCAGAGATGTTGCGGGGATCTCTGGGGCCAACGTCCTGACTTTC
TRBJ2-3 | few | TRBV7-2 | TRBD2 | CASSLSGGAYIGTDTQYF | TGTGCCAGCAGCTTAAGCGGGGGGGCTTATATAGGCACAGATACGCAGTATTTT
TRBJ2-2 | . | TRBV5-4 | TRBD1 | CASSLARDRNTGELFF | TGTGCCAGCAGCTTGGCTCGGGACAGAAACACCGGGGAGCTGTTTTTT
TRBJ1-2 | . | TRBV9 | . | CASSVDRGDRGYTF | TGTGCCAGCAGCGTAGATAGAGGGGACCGGGGCTACACCTTC
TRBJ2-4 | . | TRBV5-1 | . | CASSHEGQGDIQYF | TGCGCCAGCAGCCATGAAGGGCAGGGTGACATTCAGTACTTC
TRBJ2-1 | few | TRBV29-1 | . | CSAAAGNEQFF | TGCAGCGCAGCTGCAGGGAATGAGCAGTTCTTC
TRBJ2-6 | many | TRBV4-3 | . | CASSQDYALRVRGANVLTF | TGCGCCAGCAGCCAAGATTACGCCCTTAGGGTACGCGGGGCCAACGTCCTGACTTTC
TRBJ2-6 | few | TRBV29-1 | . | CSVQGPGANVLTF | TGCAGCGTTCAAGGTCCTGGGGCCAACGTCCTGACTTTC
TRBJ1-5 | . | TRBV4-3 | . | CASSQVLQGGSQPQHF | TGCGCCAGCAGCCAAGTTCTACAGGGAGGAAGTCAGCCCCAGCATTTT
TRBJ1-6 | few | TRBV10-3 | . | CAISESGRQYSPLHF | TGTGCCATCAGTGAGTCGGGACGGCAATATTCACCCCTCCACTTT
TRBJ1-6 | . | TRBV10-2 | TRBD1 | CASKQGARGSPLHF | TGCGCCAGTAAACAGGGGGCGAGGGGTTCACCCCTCCACTTT
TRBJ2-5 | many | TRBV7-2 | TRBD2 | CASSRNQAGGVTQYF | TGTGCCAGCAGCCGAAATCAAGCGGGGGGTGTGACCCAGTACTTC
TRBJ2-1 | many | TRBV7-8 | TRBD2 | CASSEGLATYNEQFF | TGTGCCAGCAGCGAGGGACTAGCCACCTACAATGAGCAGTTCTTC
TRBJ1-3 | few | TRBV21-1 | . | CASRSVGVFRAGNTIYF | TGTGCCAGCAGATCAGTAGGGGTTTTTAGGGCTGGAAACACCATATATTTT
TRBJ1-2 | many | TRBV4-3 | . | CASSQAREDYGYTF | TGCGCCAGCAGCCAAGCAAGGGAGGATTATGGCTACACCTTC
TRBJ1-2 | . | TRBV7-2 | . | CASSLGSSDGYTF | TGTGCCAGCAGCTTAGGGTCTTCGGATGGCTACACCTTC
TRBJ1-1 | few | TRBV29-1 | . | CSVRRGDTEAFF | TGCAGCGTTCGCCGGGGAGACACTGAAGCTTTCTTT
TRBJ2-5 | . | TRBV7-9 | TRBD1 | CASSLGRDRGGQQYF | TGTGCCAGCAGCTTAGGGAGGGACAGGGGAGGACAGCAGTACTTC
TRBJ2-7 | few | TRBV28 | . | CASGSSGSAYEQYF | TGTGCCAGCGGTTCGAGCGGGTCGGCCTACGAGCAGTACTTC